This T cell receptor (beta chain) appears in the sequencing data of a study of control samples from healthy donors and cancer patients (TCRdb year 2020). Based on the germline V gene (reference sequence), the CDR1 and CDR2 sequences are MNHNY and SVGAGI. The CDR3 goes from the cysteine to the phenylalanine over 13 residues. The entry retains the CDR3 DNA only, 39 bases that are in frame from base 1. V gives up 5 bases and J gives up 4 bases, and the segment between their germline ends measures 11 bases. Preparation of the library involved the immunoSEQ multiplex PCR assay. The source is immuneACCESS, and TCRdb retained only in-frame sequences with V and J called. Part of the clones is not carried over; for the studies checked, unresolved V genes explain less than half of this, and the remainder is unexplained. The sample has about 150,000 clones on record, 80% to 95% of them singletons. Of the sample, 5.5% to 7.5% is held by the ten largest clones.

About this clone: Its antigen has not been determined. Nothing much larger sits one base from this clone, and base qualities are not available.

The chain couples TRBV6-6 to TRBJ1-2; the D gene remains uncertain. Sequenced sample: blood. This clonotype was sampled from a man in his late teens or twenties in good health. CDR3 sequence: CASSLDSFYGYTF. The DNA reads TGTGCCAGCAGTCTAGACTCGTTCTATGGCTACACCTTC.